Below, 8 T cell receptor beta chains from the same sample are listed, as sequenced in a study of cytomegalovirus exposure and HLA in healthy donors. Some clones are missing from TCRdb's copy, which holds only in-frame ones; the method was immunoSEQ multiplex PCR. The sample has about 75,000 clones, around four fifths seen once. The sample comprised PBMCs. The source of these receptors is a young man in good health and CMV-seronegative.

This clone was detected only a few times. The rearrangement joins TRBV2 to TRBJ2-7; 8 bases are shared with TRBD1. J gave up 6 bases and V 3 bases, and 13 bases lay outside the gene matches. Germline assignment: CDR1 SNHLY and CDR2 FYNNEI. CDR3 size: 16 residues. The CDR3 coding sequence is TGTGCCAGCAGTGACCGTAGTGGCAGGGGGCGCTCCGAGCAGTACGTC. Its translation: CASSDRSGRGRSEQYV.

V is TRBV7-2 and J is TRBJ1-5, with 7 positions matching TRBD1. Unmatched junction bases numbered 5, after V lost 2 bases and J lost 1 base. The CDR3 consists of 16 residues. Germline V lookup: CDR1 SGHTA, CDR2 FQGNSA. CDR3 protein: CASSLFRGLSNQPQHF. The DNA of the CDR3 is TGTGCCAGCAGCTTATTTAGGGGGCTAAGCAATCAGCCCCAGCATTTT. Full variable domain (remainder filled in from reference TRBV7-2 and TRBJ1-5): GAGVSQSPSNKVTEKGKDVELRCDPISGHTALYWYRQSLGQGLEFLIYFQGNSAPDKSGLPSDRFSAERTGGSVSTLTIQRTQQEDSAVYLCASSLFRGLSNQPQHFGDGTRLSIL.

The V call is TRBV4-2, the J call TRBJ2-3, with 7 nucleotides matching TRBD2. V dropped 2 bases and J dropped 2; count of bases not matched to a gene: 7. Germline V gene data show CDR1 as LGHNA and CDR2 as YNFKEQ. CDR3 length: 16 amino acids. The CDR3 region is CASSQRDYPDTDTQYF. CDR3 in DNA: TGTGCCAGCAGCCAAAGGGACTACCCGGACACAGATACGCAGTATTTT.

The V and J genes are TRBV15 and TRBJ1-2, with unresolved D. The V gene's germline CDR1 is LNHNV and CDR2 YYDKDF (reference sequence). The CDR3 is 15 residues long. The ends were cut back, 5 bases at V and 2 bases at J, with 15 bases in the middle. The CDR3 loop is CATSWQRGGNYGYTF. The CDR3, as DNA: TGTGCCACCAGCTGGCAACGGGGAGGGAACTATGGCTACACCTTC.

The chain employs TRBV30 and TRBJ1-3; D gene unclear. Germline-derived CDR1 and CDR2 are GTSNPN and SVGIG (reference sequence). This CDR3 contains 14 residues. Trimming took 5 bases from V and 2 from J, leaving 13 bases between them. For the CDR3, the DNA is TGTGCCTGGGGCCAGAGTGCGGCTGGAAACACCATATATTTT. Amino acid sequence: CAWGQSAAGNTIYF.

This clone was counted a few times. The CDR3 protein is CASSVQVYEQYV. DNA of the CDR3: TGTGCCAGCAGTGTCCAGGTATACGAGCAGTACGTC. The chain combines TRBV2 with TRBJ2-7; no definite D call. Per germline, CDR1 SNHLY and CDR2 FYNNEI. The CDR3 contains 12 residues. Between the trimmed V and J ends, which lost 4 bases and 4 bases, there was a span of 8 bases.

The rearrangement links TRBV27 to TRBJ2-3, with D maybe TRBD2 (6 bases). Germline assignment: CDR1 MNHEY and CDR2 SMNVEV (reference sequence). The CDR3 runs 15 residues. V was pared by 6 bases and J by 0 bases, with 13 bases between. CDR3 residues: CASRSRDLSTDTQYF. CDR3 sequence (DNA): TGTGCCAGCAGAAGCCGGGACTTGAGCACAGATACGCAGTATTTT.

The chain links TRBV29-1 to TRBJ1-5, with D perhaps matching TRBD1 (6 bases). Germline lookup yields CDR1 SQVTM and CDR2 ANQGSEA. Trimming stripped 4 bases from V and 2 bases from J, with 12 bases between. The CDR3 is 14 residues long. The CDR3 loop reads CSVVTGLGNQPQHF. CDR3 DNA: TGCAGCGTTGTGACAGGCCTCGGCAATCAGCCCCAGCATTTT.